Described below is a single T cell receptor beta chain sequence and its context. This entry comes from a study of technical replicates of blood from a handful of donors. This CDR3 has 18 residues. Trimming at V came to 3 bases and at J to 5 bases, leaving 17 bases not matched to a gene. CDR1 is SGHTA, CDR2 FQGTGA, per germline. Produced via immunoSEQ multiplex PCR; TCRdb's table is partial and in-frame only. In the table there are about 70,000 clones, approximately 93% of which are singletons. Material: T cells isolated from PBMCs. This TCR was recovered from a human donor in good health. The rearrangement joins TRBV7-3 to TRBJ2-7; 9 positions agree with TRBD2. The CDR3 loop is CASSLGEIWREGGHEQYF. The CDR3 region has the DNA TGTGCCAGCAGCTTGGGGGAAATTTGGCGGGAGGGCGGACACGAGCAGTACTTC.